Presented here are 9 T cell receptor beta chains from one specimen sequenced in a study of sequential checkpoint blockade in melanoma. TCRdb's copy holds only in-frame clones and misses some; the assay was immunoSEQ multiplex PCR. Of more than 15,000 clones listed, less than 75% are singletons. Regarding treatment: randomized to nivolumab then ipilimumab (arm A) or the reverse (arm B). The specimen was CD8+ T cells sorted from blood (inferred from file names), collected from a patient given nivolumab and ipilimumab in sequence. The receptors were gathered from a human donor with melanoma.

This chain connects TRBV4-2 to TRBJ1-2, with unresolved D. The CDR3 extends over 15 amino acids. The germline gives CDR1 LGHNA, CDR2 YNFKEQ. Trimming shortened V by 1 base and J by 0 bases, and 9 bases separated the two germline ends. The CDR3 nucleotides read TGTGCCAGCAGCCAAGCGGCGGGAGCTAACTATGGCTACACCTTC. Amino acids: CASSQAAGANYGYTF.

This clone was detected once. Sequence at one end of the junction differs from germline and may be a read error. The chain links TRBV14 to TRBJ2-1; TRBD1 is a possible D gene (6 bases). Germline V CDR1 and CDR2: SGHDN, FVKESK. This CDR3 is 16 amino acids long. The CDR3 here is CASSHQQGGSAKSRVF. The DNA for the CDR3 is TGTGCCAGCAGCCACCAACAGGGCGGTAGCGCTAAAAGCAGGGTCTTC.

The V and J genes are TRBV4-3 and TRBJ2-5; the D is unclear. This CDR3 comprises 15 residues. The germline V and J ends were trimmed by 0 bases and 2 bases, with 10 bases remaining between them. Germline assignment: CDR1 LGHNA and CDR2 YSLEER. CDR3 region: CASSQDPLGQETQYF. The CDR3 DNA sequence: TGCGCCAGCAGCCAAGATCCCCTCGGTCAAGAGACCCAGTACTTC.

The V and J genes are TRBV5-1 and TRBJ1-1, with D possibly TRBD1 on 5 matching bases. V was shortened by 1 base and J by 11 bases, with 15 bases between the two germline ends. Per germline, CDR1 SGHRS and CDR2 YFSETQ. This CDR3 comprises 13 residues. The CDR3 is CASSLYGAQPAFF. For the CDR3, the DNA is TGCGCCAGCAGCTTGTATGGGGCACAGCCGGCTTTCTTT.

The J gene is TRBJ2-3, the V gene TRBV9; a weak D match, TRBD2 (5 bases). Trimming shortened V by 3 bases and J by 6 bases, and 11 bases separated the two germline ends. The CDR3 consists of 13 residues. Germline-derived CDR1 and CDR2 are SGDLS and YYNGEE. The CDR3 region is CASSAASSDTQYF. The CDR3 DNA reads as TGTGCCAGCAGCGCGGCTAGCTCGGATACGCAGTATTTT. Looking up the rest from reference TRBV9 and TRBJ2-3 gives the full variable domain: DSGVTQTPKHLITATGQRVTLRCSPRSGDLSVYWYQQSLDQGLQFLIQYYNGEERAKGNILERFSAQQFPDLHSELNLSSLELGDSALYFCASSAASSDTQYFGPGTRLTVL.

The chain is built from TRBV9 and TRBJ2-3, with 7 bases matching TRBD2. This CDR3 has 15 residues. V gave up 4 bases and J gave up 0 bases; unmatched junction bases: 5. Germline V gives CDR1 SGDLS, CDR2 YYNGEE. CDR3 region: CASSQWGGSTDTQYF. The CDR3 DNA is TGTGCCAGCAGCCAGTGGGGGGGTAGCACAGATACGCAGTATTTT. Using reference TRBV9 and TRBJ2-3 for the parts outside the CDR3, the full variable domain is DSGVTQTPKHLITATGQRVTLRCSPRSGDLSVYWYQQSLDQGLQFLIQYYNGEERAKGNILERFSAQQFPDLHSELNLSSLELGDSALYFCASSQWGGSTDTQYFGPGTRLTVL.

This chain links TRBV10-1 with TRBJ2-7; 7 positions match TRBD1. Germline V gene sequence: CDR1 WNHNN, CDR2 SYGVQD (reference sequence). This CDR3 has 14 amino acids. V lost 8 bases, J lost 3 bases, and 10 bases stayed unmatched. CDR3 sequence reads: CASLKLDRSYEQYF. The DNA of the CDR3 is TGCGCCAGCCTCAAATTGGACAGGAGCTACGAGCAGTACTTC.

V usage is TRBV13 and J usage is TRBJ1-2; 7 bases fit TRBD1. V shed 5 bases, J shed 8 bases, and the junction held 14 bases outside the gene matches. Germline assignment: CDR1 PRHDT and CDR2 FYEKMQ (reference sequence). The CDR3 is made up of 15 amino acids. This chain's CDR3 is CASSHRDSKLVGYTF. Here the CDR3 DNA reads TGTGCCAGCAGCCACCGGGACAGCAAATTGGTAGGCTACACCTTC.

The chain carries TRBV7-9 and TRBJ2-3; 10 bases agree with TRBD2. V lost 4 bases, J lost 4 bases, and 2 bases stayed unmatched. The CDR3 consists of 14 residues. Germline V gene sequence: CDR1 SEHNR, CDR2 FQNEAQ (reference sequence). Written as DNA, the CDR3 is TGTGCCAGCAGCTCCGGGACTAGCGCAGATACGCAGTATTTT. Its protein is CASSSGTSADTQYF.